The 8 T cell receptor beta chains reported below all come from one sample, sequenced in a study of cytomegalovirus exposure and HLA in healthy donors. The PCR employed 60 Vbeta primers together with 13 Jbeta primers. TCRdb keeps only in-frame clones here, not all; method: immunoSEQ multiplex PCR. Of about 110,000 clones listed, approximately 60% are singletons. The sequenced material came from PBMCs. The receptors originated from a woman in her twenties or thirties in good health and CMV-seronegative.

The rearrangement links TRBV6-1 to TRBJ1-5; no firm D call. Germline CDR1 MNHNS, CDR2 SASEGT. Trimming shortened V by 2 bases and J by 5 bases, and 7 bases separated the two germline ends. CDR3 length equals 13 residues. CDR3 DNA sequence: TGTGCCAGCAGTGAAACGAGGGATCAGCCCCAGCATTTT. Translating gives CASSETRDQPQHF.

This rearrangement joins TRBV6-5 to TRBJ2-3; possibly TRBD1 for D (5 bases). Germline assignment: CDR1 MNHEY and CDR2 SVGAGI. Trimming removed 0 bases at V and 4 bases at J, with 14 bases between. This CDR3 spans 16 amino acids. The CDR3 protein is CASSYSRQSKADTQYF. The CDR3 DNA is TGTGCCAGCAGTTACTCAAGACAGTCTAAAGCAGATACGCAGTATTTT.

The gene calls are TRBV4-1 and TRBJ2-1, with 10 nucleotides matching TRBD2. V lost 5 bases, J lost 4 bases, and 8 bases stayed unmatched. The CDR3 sequence is 16 residues long. Germline CDR1 MGHRA, CDR2 YSYEKL. CDR3 nucleotide sequence: TGCGCCAGCAGCTTTTTTGGACTAGCGGAGTACAATGAGCAGTTCTTC. Its protein product is CASSFFGLAEYNEQFF.

This chain links TRBV7-2 with TRBJ2-7; 7 bases map to TRBD1. The CDR3 has 14 amino acids. V trimming: 3 bases; J trimming: 4 bases; junction bases outside the gene matches: 6. Germline CDR1 SGHTA, CDR2 FQGNSA. DNA for the CDR3: TGTGCCAGCAGCTTCAGACAGGGAAGGTACGAGCAGTACTTC. This sequence encodes CASSFRQGRYEQYF.

The rearrangement uses TRBV28 and TRBJ2-3; maybe TRBD2 (6 bases). V lost 3 bases and J 3 bases, leaving 16 bases between the germline ends. This CDR3 contains 16 residues. CDR1 is MDHEN, CDR2 SYDVKM, per germline. The DNA for the CDR3 is TGTGCCAGCAGTTTTCAAGGCCCCGCGGGGACAGATACGCAGTATTTT. This translates into CASSFQGPAGTDTQYF.

V and J are TRBV7-2 and TRBJ2-7, with D possibly being TRBD2 (6 bases). The CDR3 runs 15 residues. Between the trimmed V and J ends, which lost 1 base and 3 bases, there was a span of 13 bases. Germline values: CDR1 SGHTA, CDR2 FQGNSA. In nucleotides, the CDR3 is TGTGCCAGCAGCTTAGGGTCCGGGAGCGTCTACGAGCAGTACTTC. It codes for CASSLGSGSVYEQYF.

The gene calls are TRBV9 and TRBJ2-7; 8 bases match TRBD2. The V segment lost 3 bases and the J segment 2 bases; nucleotides outside the gene matches: 7. The CDR3 has 15 amino acids. Germline CDR1 reads SGDLS; CDR2 reads YYNGEE. The CDR3 DNA is TGTGCCAGCAGCGGGGCCGGGCGGGGGGCCTACGAGCAGTACTTC. This sequence encodes CASSGAGRGAYEQYF.

This chain joins TRBV2 and TRBJ2-7; 7 bases align to TRBD2. This CDR3 has 16 amino acids. Germline values: CDR1 SNHLY, CDR2 FYNNEI. V shed 6 bases and J 3 bases; nucleotides not matched to a gene: 14. This CDR3 reads CASSVYYLAVDYEQYF. The CDR3, as DNA: TGTGCCAGCAGCGTATACTATCTAGCGGTAGACTACGAGCAGTACTTC.